This T cell receptor (beta chain) was identified in a study of CD8+CD57+ T cells in acquired aplastic anemia. Study-level results: Patients showed no significant difference from controls in CD8+ Simpson's diversity.

This clonotype was detected many times. What it recognizes is unknown. TCR beta VDJ combinations and CDR3 sequences were profiled from genomic DNA. TCRdb recomputed calls from the reads with MiXCR, one row per CDR3 protein. The sample includes a few hundred thousand distinct CDR3 sequences, about half of them seen just once. For sequencing, patients were chosen who had shown expansion of CD8+CD57+ cells by flow cytometry. Per germline, CDR1 SGHDN and CDR2 FVKESK. Deletions cut 2 bases from V and 0 bases from J, with 20 bases between. The CDR3 is 19 amino acids. V usage is TRBV14 and J usage is TRBJ1-5; D unclear. This sequence was found in a human donor with aplastic anemia. The sequenced material came from sorted CD4+, CD8+, or CD8+CD57+ T cells (not recorded which) from PBMCs. The CDR3 loop is CASSQRAHRHPNSNQPQHF. The DNA for the CDR3 is TGTGCCAGCAGCCAAAGAGCCCACCGACACCCGAATAGCAATCAGCCCCAGCATTTT. The full variable domain, its missing parts supplied by reference TRBV14 and TRBJ1-5, is EAGVTQFPSHSVIEKGQTVTLRCDPISGHDNLYWYRRVMGKEIKFLLHFVKESKQDESGMPNNRFLAERTGGTYSTLKVQPAELEDSGVYFCASSQRAHRHPNSNQPQHFGDGTRLSIL.